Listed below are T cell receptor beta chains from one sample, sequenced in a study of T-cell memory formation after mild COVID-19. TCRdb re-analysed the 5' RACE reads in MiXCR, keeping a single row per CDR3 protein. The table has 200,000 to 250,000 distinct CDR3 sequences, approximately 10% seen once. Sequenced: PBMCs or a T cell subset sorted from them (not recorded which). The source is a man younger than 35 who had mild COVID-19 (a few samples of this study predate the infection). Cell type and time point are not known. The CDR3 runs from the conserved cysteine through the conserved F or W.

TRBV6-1 CASGLRGDTEAFF
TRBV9 CASSLSTDSYEQYF
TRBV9 CASSVGSGGTQYF
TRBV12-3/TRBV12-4 CASRPASRDTEAFF
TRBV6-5 CASSFLIKGPEAFF
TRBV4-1 CASSQSAGTGVYEQYF
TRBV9 CASSVGLAGEETQYF
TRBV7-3 CASSPGGPTQYF
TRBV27 CASRITGGYGYTF
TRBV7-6 CASSLSRGRGNTIYF
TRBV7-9 CASSPRTANTGELFF
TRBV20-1 CSAAQGTANYGYTF
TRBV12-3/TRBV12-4 CASSLSRQGVGDYTF
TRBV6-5 CASSLTAYSNQPQHF
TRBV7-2 CASSLQGIDSPLHF
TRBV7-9 CASSPQGTGLTLAFF
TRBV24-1 CATSDLAREDTGELFF
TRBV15 CATSAGGGTEAFF